The 10 T cell receptor beta chains presented below share a single source sample, sequenced in a study of CD8 T cells in Susac syndrome. Random hexamers were used to reverse transcribe roughly 0.45 to 1 ug of RNA. TCRdb called the immunoSEQ multiplex PCR reads again in MiXCR, with one record for every CDR3 protein. The sample holds 150,000 to 180,000 distinct CDR3 sequences, roughly 95% seen once. Material: CD4+ T cells from PBMCs. These TCRs come from a human donor with Susac syndrome.

The chain recombines TRBV29-1 with TRBJ1-1; no firm D call. This CDR3 spans 13 amino acids. Germline CDR1 reads SQVTM; CDR2 reads ANQGSEA. V was shortened by 3 bases and J by 1 base, with 9 bases between the two germline ends. This chain's CDR3 is CSVDPGANTEAFF. In nucleotides, the CDR3 is TGCAGCGTTGATCCGGGAGCGAACACTGAAGCTTTCTTT. The variable domain in full, completed from reference TRBV29-1 and TRBJ1-1, reads SAVISQKPSRDICQRGTSLTIQCQVDSQVTMMFWYRQQPGQSLTLIATANQGSEATYESGFVIDKFPISRPNLTFSTLTVSNMSPEDSSIYLCSVDPGANTEAFFGQGTRLTVV.

The chain uses TRBV20-1 and TRBJ2-2; TRBD1 might be the D (5 bases). Germline V gives CDR1 DFQATT, CDR2 SNEGSKA (reference sequence). V dropped 0 bases and J dropped 13 bases, with 12 bases sitting between them. This CDR3 has 12 amino acids. CDR3 coding DNA: TGCAGTGCTAGAGATCAGGGCTTGGGGCTGTTTTTT. Protein sequence: CSARDQGLGLFF.

J is TRBJ2-5 and V is TRBV29-1, with TRBD1 matching 7 bases. Germline values: CDR1 SQVTM, CDR2 ANQGSEA. The V segment lost 5 bases and the J segment 2 bases; nucleotides outside the gene matches: 5. The CDR3 consists of 13 residues. CDR3 protein: CSVSGTAQETQYF. CDR3 in DNA: TGCAGCGTTTCCGGGACAGCACAAGAGACCCAGTACTTC.

V is TRBV11-2 and J is TRBJ2-5; D ambiguous. The V end was cut by 3 bases, the J end by 3 bases, with 17 bases between. Looked up from germline, CDR1 is SGHAT and CDR2 is FQNNGV. The CDR3 totals 16 residues. This chain's CDR3 is CASSFDRQNTKETQYF. In DNA, the CDR3 is TGTGCCAGCAGCTTCGACCGACAAAATACGAAAGAGACCCAGTACTTC.

The chain links TRBV11-3 to TRBJ2-3; weak D call: TRBD2 (6 bases). V shed 5 bases and J shed 2 bases, with 17 bases lying between them. The CDR3 has 16 amino acids. Germline V lookup: CDR1 SGHNT, CDR2 YENEEA. The CDR3 nucleotides are TGTGCCAGCAGCCCATTTGGAGGGACCGCCACAGATACGCAGTATTTT. This codes for CASSPFGGTATDTQYF.

J is TRBJ1-1 and V is TRBV7-9, with D unclear. The CDR3 contains 12 residues. V lost 2 bases and J lost 8, with 9 bases in between. Germline V CDR1 and CDR2: SEHNR, FQNEAQ (reference sequence). The CDR3 is CASSLSRIEAFF. CDR3 in DNA: TGTGCCAGCAGCTTAAGCAGGATAGAAGCTTTCTTT.

V and J are TRBV23-1 and TRBJ1-5; D is uncertain. TRBV23-1 is placed among ORFs of uncertain function. V lost 5 bases and J lost 6, with 11 bases in between. CDR3 size: 13 residues. CDR3 DNA sequence: TGCGCCAGCAGTTACTGTGTGGGTCAGCCCCAGCATTTT. Translating it yields CASSYCVGQPQHF.

The rearrangement uses TRBV6-4 and TRBJ2-1; D possibly corresponds to TRBD1 (5 bases). The CDR3 is made up of 14 amino acids. The germline CDR1 and CDR2 sequences are MRHNA and SNTAGT. The V end was cut by 5 bases, the J end by 5 bases, with 13 bases between. CDR3 residues: CASSMGLSDNEQFF. CDR3 DNA: TGTGCCAGCAGTATGGGGCTTTCTGACAATGAGCAGTTCTTC.

The chain carries TRBV21-1 and TRBJ2-7; the table's D call of TRBD1 was not tested on the DNA. TRBV21-1 is flagged as a pseudogene. The CDR3 covers 14 residues. CDR3 in DNA: TGTGCCAGCAGCAAACCCCGGACAGCCTACGAGCAGTACTTC. It encodes CASSKPRTAYEQYF.

This chain uses TRBV11-2 with TRBJ1-2, with 7 bases that match TRBD1. CDR1 is SGHAT, CDR2 FQNNGV, per germline. The CDR3 loop spans 17 amino acids. V dropped 0 bases and J dropped 4; count of bases not matched to a gene: 11. The DNA for the CDR3 is TGTGCCAGCAGCTTAGATCTCCGACAGGGTAGTTTCTATGGCTACACCTTC. Translation: CASSLDLRQGSFYGYTF.